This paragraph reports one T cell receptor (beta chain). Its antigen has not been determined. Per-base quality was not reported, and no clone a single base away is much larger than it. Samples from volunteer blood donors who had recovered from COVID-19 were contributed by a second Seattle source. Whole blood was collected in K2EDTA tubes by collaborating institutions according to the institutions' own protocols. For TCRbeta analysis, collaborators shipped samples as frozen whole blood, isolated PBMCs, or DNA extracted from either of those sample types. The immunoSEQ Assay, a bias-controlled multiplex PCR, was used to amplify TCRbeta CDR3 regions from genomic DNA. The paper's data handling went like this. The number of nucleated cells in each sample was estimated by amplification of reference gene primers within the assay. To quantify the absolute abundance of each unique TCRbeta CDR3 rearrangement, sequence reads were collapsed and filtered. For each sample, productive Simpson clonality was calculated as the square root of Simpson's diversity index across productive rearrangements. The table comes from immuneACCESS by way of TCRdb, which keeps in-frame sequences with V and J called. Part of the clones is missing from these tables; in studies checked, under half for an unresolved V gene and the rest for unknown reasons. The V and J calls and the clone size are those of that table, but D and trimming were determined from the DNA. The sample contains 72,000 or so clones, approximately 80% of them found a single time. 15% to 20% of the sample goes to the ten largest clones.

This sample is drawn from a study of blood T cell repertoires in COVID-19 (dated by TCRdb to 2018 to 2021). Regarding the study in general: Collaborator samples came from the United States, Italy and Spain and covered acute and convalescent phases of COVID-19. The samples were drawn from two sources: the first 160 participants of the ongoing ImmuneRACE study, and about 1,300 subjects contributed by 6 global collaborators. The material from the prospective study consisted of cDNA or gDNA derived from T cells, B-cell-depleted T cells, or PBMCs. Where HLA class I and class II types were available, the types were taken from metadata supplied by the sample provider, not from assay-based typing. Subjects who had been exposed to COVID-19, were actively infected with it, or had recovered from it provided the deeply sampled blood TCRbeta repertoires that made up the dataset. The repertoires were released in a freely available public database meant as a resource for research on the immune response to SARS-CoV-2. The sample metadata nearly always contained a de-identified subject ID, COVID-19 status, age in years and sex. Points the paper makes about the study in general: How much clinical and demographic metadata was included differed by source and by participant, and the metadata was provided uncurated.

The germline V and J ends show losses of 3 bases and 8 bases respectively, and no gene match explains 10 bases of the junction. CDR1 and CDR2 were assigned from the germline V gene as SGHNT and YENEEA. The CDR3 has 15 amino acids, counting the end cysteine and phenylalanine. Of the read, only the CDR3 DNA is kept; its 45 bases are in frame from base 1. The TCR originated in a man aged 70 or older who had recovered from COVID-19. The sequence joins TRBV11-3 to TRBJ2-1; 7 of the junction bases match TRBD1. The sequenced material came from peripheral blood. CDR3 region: CASSLTGQHVDEQFF. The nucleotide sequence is TGTGCCAGCAGCTTGACGGGACAGCATGTTGATGAGCAGTTCTTC.